This entry lists 23 T cell receptor beta chains sequenced from one sample in a study of OX40 agonist ivuxolimab in advanced cancers. The table came from immunoSEQ multiplex PCR; TCRdb's copy has only in-frame clones and leaves some out. The sample has about 83,000 clones, roughly 84% seen once. The sequences come from CD4+ or CD8+ T cells sorted from blood, collected in a trial of the OX40 agonist ivuxolimab. These receptors were taken from an adult with an advanced solid tumor such as melanoma, head and neck, liver or kidney cancer.

V is TRBV12-5 and J is TRBJ2-2; TRBD1 matches at 8 bases. This CDR3 comprises 17 residues. The germline CDR1 and CDR2 sequences are LGHNT and FRNRAP. J was trimmed by 0 bases and V by 5 bases; bases with no gene match: 8. The CDR3 DNA reads as TGTGCTAGTGGTATACCGGGACAGGCGACGAACACCGGGGAGCTGTTTTTT. Translated, it gives CASGIPGQATNTGELFF.

The CDR3, as DNA: TGTGCCAGCAGTCCCGGGGGGAGCTCCTACGAGCAGTACTTC. Amino acid sequence: CASSPGGSSYEQYF. The chain uses TRBV11-3 and TRBJ2-7; 7 bases align to TRBD2. Per the germline V gene, CDR1 is SGHNT and CDR2 is YENEEA. The CDR3 consists of 14 residues. Trimming cost V 6 bases and J 0 bases; bases outside gene matches: 5.

V usage is TRBV5-1 and J usage is TRBJ2-7, with 10 nucleotides matching TRBD2. The V and J ends lost 0 bases and 3 bases, in that order; junction bases with no gene match: 3. Germline CDR1 is SGHRS and CDR2 is YFSETQ. This CDR3 has 15 amino acids. The CDR3 DNA reads as TGCGCCAGCAGCTTGGCCAGCGGGAGGGTCTACGAGCAGTACTTC. Protein product: CASSLASGRVYEQYF.

This clone has a single count. This chain uses TRBV19 with TRBJ2-1, with TRBD1 matching over 8 bases. The CDR3 is 16 residues long. V lost 3 bases and J lost 6; bases outside the gene matches: 10. Germline-derived CDR1 and CDR2 are LNHDA and SQIVND (reference sequence). The CDR3 reads CASSINRGSGGNEQFF. The DNA of the CDR3 is TGTGCCAGTAGTATCAACAGGGGGAGTGGGGGCAATGAGCAGTTCTTC.

The chain links TRBV19 to TRBJ1-1, with a tentative D call TRBD1 (6 bases). This CDR3 region has 13 residues. Trimming removed 5 bases at V and 11 bases at J, with 18 bases between. Germline loops: CDR1 LNHDA, CDR2 SQIVND (reference sequence). The CDR3 reads CASSLQQGLGAFF. Here the CDR3 DNA reads TGTGCCAGTAGTCTCCAACAGGGCCTTGGGGCTTTCTTT.

This rearrangement joins TRBV7-3 to TRBJ2-3; possibly TRBD1 for D (6 bases). Germline values: CDR1 SGHTA, CDR2 FQGTGA. This CDR3 has 13 residues. Trimming pared 5 bases from V and 5 bases from J, leaving 11 bases between. The CDR3 nucleotides are TGTGCCAGCAGCAAACAGGGAATAGATACGCAGTATTTT. It yields the protein CASSKQGIDTQYF.

Only a few counts were recorded for this clone. The chain couples TRBV5-1 to TRBJ2-1; 8 bases are a match to TRBD2. The germline gives CDR1 SGHRS, CDR2 YFSETQ. This CDR3 has 14 amino acids. After removal of 6 bases from V and 8 bases from J, the junction contained 10 bases not matched to a gene. Written as DNA, the CDR3 is TGCGCCAGCAACTCCGGGGGGGTCTCGGATGAGCAGTTCTTC. This codes for CASNSGGVSDEQFF.

The chain is built from TRBV28 and TRBJ1-2; possible D gene TRBD1, 5 bases. The germline V gene encodes CDR1 MDHEN and CDR2 SYDVKM. The CDR3 runs 15 residues. Trimming took 5 bases from V and 4 from J, leaving 17 bases between them. The CDR3 DNA reads TGTGCCAGCAGTCCTTCTGGGGCGGGGATCTATGGCTACACCTTC. As protein: CASSPSGAGIYGYTF.

The chain has TRBV7-9 and TRBJ1-1; D gene uncertain. The CDR3 contains 13 residues. Germline loops: CDR1 SEHNR, CDR2 FQNEAQ (reference sequence). V lost 5 bases and J lost 0, with 7 bases in between. This chain's CDR3 is CASSVDLNTEAFF. Written as DNA, the CDR3 is TGTGCCAGCAGCGTGGACCTGAACACTGAAGCTTTCTTT. The variable domain in full, completed from reference TRBV7-9 and TRBJ1-1, reads DTGVSQNPRHKITKRGQNVTFRCDPISEHNRLYWYRQTLGQGPEFLTYFQNEAQLEKSRLLSDRFSAERPKGSFSTLEIQRTEQGDSAMYLCASSVDLNTEAFFGQGTRLTVV.

This chain connects TRBV29-1 to TRBJ2-3, with 16 positions matching TRBD2. The germline gives CDR1 SQVTM, CDR2 ANQGSEA. V shed 5 bases, J shed 1 base, and the junction held 6 bases outside the gene matches. There are 17 residues in the CDR3. CDR3 protein: CSVTGLAGGVGTDTQYF. The CDR3 DNA follows: TGCAGCGTTACGGGACTAGCGGGGGGGGTCGGCACAGATACGCAGTATTTT.

The J gene is TRBJ1-2, the V gene TRBV7-2, with D hard to call. The CDR3 totals 14 residues. Trimming stripped 3 bases from V and 4 bases from J, with 12 bases between. From germline, CDR1 is SGHTA and CDR2 FQGNSA. The CDR3 DNA reads as TGTGCCAGCAGCTTCCCCGGAGGGAGCTATGGCTACACCTTC. Translated: CASSFPGGSYGYTF.

The CDR3 spells CASSLSTAGDTQYF. Here the CDR3 DNA reads TGCGCCAGCAGCTTAAGTACGGCAGGAGATACGCAGTATTTT. The rearrangement joins TRBV5-1 to TRBJ2-3; D unresolved. The CDR3 is 14 amino acids. Germline CDR1 and CDR2: SGHRS and YFSETQ. Trimming removed 2 bases at V and 5 bases at J, with 12 bases between.

This chain links TRBV7-8 with TRBJ1-5, with unresolved D. The CDR3 has 15 residues. The germline gives CDR1 SGHVS, CDR2 FQNEAQ. Between the trimmed V and J ends, which lost 1 base and 0 bases, there was a span of 7 bases. Written as DNA, the CDR3 is TGTGCCAGCAGCTTAGGGTGGAATAGCAATCAGCCCCAGCATTTT. This sequence encodes CASSLGWNSNQPQHF.

This rearrangement joins TRBV7-9 to TRBJ2-3, with 8 bases aligning to TRBD2. The germline gives CDR1 SEHNR, CDR2 FQNEAQ (reference sequence). The CDR3 runs 17 residues. V dropped 5 bases and J dropped 1; count of bases not matched to a gene: 11. The CDR3 is CASSPGGGSPRTDTQYF. The CDR3 DNA is TGTGCCAGCAGCCCCGGGGGGGGTAGTCCTCGCACAGATACGCAGTATTTT.

The rearrangement links TRBV7-2 to TRBJ2-5, with 9 bases identical to TRBD1. The germline gives CDR1 SGHTA, CDR2 FQGNSA. This CDR3 has 15 residues. The ends lost 1 base at V and 11 bases at J; junction bases unmatched: 11. CDR3 DNA sequence: TGTGCCAGCAGCTTAGTTGTACAGGGGGCGGGTGAGCAGTACTTC. Protein product: CASSLVVQGAGEQYF.

This chain uses TRBV14 with TRBJ2-6; 11 bases agree with TRBD2. Germline V CDR1 and CDR2: SGHDN, FVKESK. This CDR3 comprises 17 residues. The trim removed 4 bases at V and 0 bases at J, leaving 2 bases unmatched. The CDR3 protein is CASSRLAGYSGANVLTF. The CDR3 bases are TGTGCCAGCAGCCGACTAGCGGGGTACTCTGGGGCCAACGTCCTGACTTTC.

The table lists this clone with a count of one. The CDR3 DNA follows: TGCGCCAGCAGCCCCAGAGTAGACAGTGAAAAACTGTTTTTT. It yields the protein CASSPRVDSEKLFF. This chain links TRBV4-3 with TRBJ1-4, with D possibly being TRBD1 (5 bases). This CDR3 spans 14 amino acids. Trimming cost V 4 bases and J 7 bases, with 13 bases left between them. Germline-derived CDR1 and CDR2 are LGHNA and YSLEER.

The table lists this clone with a count of one. The chain employs TRBV7-9 and TRBJ2-7; D gene ambiguous. This CDR3 is 11 amino acids long. Between the trimmed V and J ends, which lost 5 bases and 1 base, there was a span of 3 bases. CDR1 is SEHNR and CDR2 is FQNEAQ in the germline V gene (reference sequence). The CDR3: CASSRSYEQYF. In nucleotides, the CDR3 is TGTGCCAGCAGCCGATCCTACGAGCAGTACTTC. The entire variable domain, with the rest obtained from reference TRBV7-9 and TRBJ2-7, is as follows: DTGVSQNPRHKITKRGQNVTFRCDPISEHNRLYWYRQTLGQGPEFLTYFQNEAQLEKSRLLSDRFSAERPKGSFSTLEIQRTEQGDSAMYLCASSRSYEQYFGPGTRLTVT.

This clone was picked up a small number of times. This chain uses TRBV7-2 with TRBJ2-2, with 7 bases lining up with TRBD1. The CDR3 is 16 amino acids. J was trimmed by 0 bases and V by 2 bases; bases with no gene match: 3. Germline CDR1 reads SGHTA; CDR2 reads FQGNSA. CDR3: CASSLLGTANTGELFF. The CDR3, as DNA: TGTGCCAGCAGCTTATTGGGGACAGCGAACACCGGGGAGCTGTTTTTT.

The chain recombines TRBV19 with TRBJ2-2; possibly TRBD1 for D (5 bases). CDR3 length: 14 amino acids. Germline loops: CDR1 LNHDA, CDR2 SQIVND (reference sequence). Trimming stripped 7 bases from V and 4 bases from J, with 13 bases between. The CDR3 DNA sequence: TGTGCCAGTAATCCAGGGATCTTCACCGGGGAGCTGTTTTTT. Translating gives CASNPGIFTGELFF. Full variable domain (rest looked up from reference TRBV19 and TRBJ2-2): DGGITQSPKYLFRKEGQNVTLSCEQNLNHDAMYWYRQDPGQGLRLIYYSQIVNDFQKGDIAEGYSVSREKKESFPLTVTSAQKNPTAFYLCASNPGIFTGELFFGEGSRLTVL.

DNA for the CDR3: TGTGCCAGCAGTCTTGGAAGGGAGGCCATTCAGTACTTC. This codes for CASSLGREAIQYF. The genes are TRBV6-6 and TRBJ2-4, with a possible D match to TRBD2 (6 bases). The CDR3 is 13 amino acids. Germline CDR1 MNHNY, CDR2 SVGAGI (reference sequence). Between the trimmed V and J ends, which lost 5 bases and 9 bases, there was a span of 14 bases.

This sequence joins TRBV5-1 and TRBJ2-5; D is possibly TRBD2 (6 bases). Trimming took 4 bases from V and 1 from J, leaving 14 bases between them. The germline V gene has CDR1 SGHRS and CDR2 YFSETQ. The CDR3 spans 15 residues. The CDR3 protein is CASSGDGGSQETQYF. CDR3 nucleotide sequence: TGCGCCAGCAGCGGGGATGGGGGGAGCCAAGAGACCCAGTACTTC.

This rearrangement joins TRBV7-8 to TRBJ2-1; maybe TRBD1 (6 bases). The CDR3 contains 16 residues. V was pared by 4 bases and J by 3 bases, with 16 bases between. Germline CDR1 is SGHVS and CDR2 is FQNEAQ. The CDR3 loop reads CASSSYRVQNYNEQFF. The CDR3 DNA sequence: TGTGCCAGCAGCTCATACAGGGTCCAAAACTACAATGAGCAGTTCTTC.